This T cell receptor (beta chain) was recorded in a study of cytomegalovirus exposure and HLA in healthy donors. Study-level information: A subsequent analysis reported that the 95 to 150 validation repertoires were produced on the same platform that had also been used for the 600 to 800 first-cohort repertoires. The study's findings and limits: For cytomegalovirus status, the classifier reportedly gave diagnoses with high specificity and sensitivity.

This clone appeared a few times. As yet, its antigen is unknown. The table came from immunoSEQ multiplex PCR; TCRdb's copy has only in-frame clones and leaves some out. The table records about 130,000 clones, roughly 91% of them present only once. The length of the CDR3 is 13 residues. Germline CDR1 MDHEN, CDR2 SYDVKM. J gave up 4 bases and V 5 bases, and 3 bases lay outside the gene matches. The sequenced material came from PBMCs. The sequence was obtained from a man aged 25-45 years in good health and CMV-seronegative. This rearrangement joins TRBV28 to TRBJ1-2; 8 bases are a match to TRBD1. This CDR3 reads CASSGQGRYGYTF. DNA for the CDR3: TGTGCCAGCAGTGGACAGGGCCGCTATGGCTACACCTTC.